The 8 T cell receptor beta chains below were found in one sample sequenced in a study of a mutant IDH1 vaccine in newly diagnosed glioma. Only in-frame clones appear in the TCRdb table, and some are missing; sequencing was by immunoSEQ multiplex PCR. The sample carries almost 30,000 clones, roughly 87% recorded once. Antigens for these TCRs are unknown. Sample time point: week 5, during vaccination. Doses comprised 300 ug of mutant IDH1 20-mer peptide each, plus topical imiquimod. Material: peripheral blood mononuclear cells (PBMCs), obtained from a glioma patient whose treatment included an IDH1 peptide vaccine. These receptors all stem from a woman aged 40 to 50 with glioma. Some clones in this sample may be carry-over from other donors' samples.

The CDR3 bases are TGTGCCAGCTTTGGACAGAGTTTGGTGGCCCAGCATTTT. Translation: CASFGQSLVAQHF. The V call is TRBV28, the J call TRBJ1-5; possibly TRBD1 for D (6 bases). This CDR3 is built from 13 residues. Trimming took off 8 bases at V and 11 bases at J, with 19 bases between the two ends. Germline V gives CDR1 MDHEN, CDR2 SYDVKM.

The chain combines TRBV7-3 with TRBJ2-2; D uncertain. Trimming took off 5 bases at V and 6 bases at J, with 7 bases between the two ends. Germline lookup yields CDR1 SGHTA and CDR2 FQGTGA. The CDR3 has 12 residues. CDR3 region: CASSPGAGELFF. The CDR3 coding sequence is TGTGCCAGCAGCCCAGGAGCCGGGGAGCTGTTTTTT.

Here the CDR3 DNA reads TGCGCCAGCAGCCAAGCGACCGGGACAGGGGGCTACGAGCAGTACTTC. The encoded protein is CASSQATGTGGYEQYF. The V and J genes are TRBV4-3 and TRBJ2-7; 11 bases align to TRBD1. CDR3 size: 16 residues. Germline CDR1 is LGHNA and CDR2 is YSLEER. V trimming: 1 base; J trimming: 3 bases; junction bases outside the gene matches: 5.

The chain uses TRBV2 and TRBJ1-2; 9 nucleotides align to TRBD1. V shed 11 bases and J 6 bases; nucleotides not matched to a gene: 16. CDR1 is SNHLY, CDR2 FYNNEI, per germline. The CDR3 is 15 residues long. DNA for the CDR3: TGTGCCGTACCTGACGCGGGACAGGGAGCAGATGGCTACACCTTC. It is translated as CAVPDAGQGADGYTF.

The rearrangement links TRBV4-1 to TRBJ1-6; TRBD1 might be the D (5 bases). Per the germline V gene, CDR1 is MGHRA and CDR2 is YSYEKL. The CDR3 loop spans 15 amino acids. V was trimmed by 2 bases and J by 15 bases, leaving 20 bases between them. The CDR3 loop reads CASSQSSGGFQGLHF. The CDR3 nucleotides are TGCGCCAGCAGCCAATCGAGCGGGGGATTTCAAGGCCTCCACTTT.

The rearrangement uses TRBV4-1 and TRBJ2-2; 9 bases are shared with TRBD1. The CDR3 is 17 amino acids. The V and J ends lost 1 base and 5 bases, in that order; junction bases with no gene match: 8. Germline CDR1 MGHRA, CDR2 YSYEKL. CDR3 sequence reads: CASSQVTGGVLTGELFF. CDR3 in DNA: TGCGCCAGCAGCCAAGTCACAGGGGGCGTTTTAACCGGGGAGCTGTTTTTT.

This clone appeared once. The rearrangement links TRBV19 to TRBJ2-2; the D is unclear. Per the germline V gene, CDR1 is LNHDA and CDR2 is SQIVND (reference sequence). V was cut by 7 bases and J by 7 bases, with 7 bases left in between. CDR3 length equals 11 residues. The CDR3 loop is CASNFGGELFF. For the CDR3, the DNA is TGTGCCAGTAACTTTGGCGGGGAGCTGTTTTTT. Complete variable domain (other parts from reference TRBV19 and TRBJ2-2): DGGITQSPKYLFRKEGQNVTLSCEQNLNHDAMYWYRQDPGQGLRLIYYSQIVNDFQKGDIAEGYSVSREKKESFPLTVTSAQKNPTAFYLCASNFGGELFFGEGSRLTVL.

The chain combines TRBV6-5 with TRBJ2-5; D not resolved. The germline V and J ends were trimmed by 5 bases and 5 bases, with 6 bases remaining between them. Per the germline V gene, CDR1 is MNHEY and CDR2 is SVGAGI. This CDR3 has 11 amino acids. CDR3 loop: CASSTRETQYF. CDR3 DNA sequence: TGTGCCAGCAGTACTCGGGAGACCCAGTACTTC.